The T cell receptor (beta chain) described here comes from a study of T-cell memory formation after mild COVID-19. This clonotype turned up a few times. Its antigen is as yet unknown. Whole-study results and caveats: In second-wave clones peaking day 37, SARS-CoV-2 specificity remained unconfirmed.

The CDR3 length is 16 residues. After removal of 5 bases from V and 1 base from J, the junction contained 6 bases not matched to a gene. Barcoded TCR alpha and TCR beta cDNA libraries with UMIs came from 5'RACE using constant-segment primers. TCRdb independently ran MiXCR on the 5' RACE reads; one entry per CDR3 protein. The data contain nearly 350,000 distinct CDR3 sequences, 10% to 15% of them singletons. The sequence was collected from a man aged 18 to 30 who had mild COVID-19 (a few samples of this study predate the infection). Cell type and time point are not known. The chain recombines TRBV12-3 or TRBV12-4 with TRBJ2-2; 8 bases align to TRBD2. Material: PBMCs or a T cell subset sorted from them (not recorded which). The chain's CDR3 is CASSRSGSMNTGELFF. CDR3 in DNA: TGTGCCAGCAGTCGGAGCGGGAGCATGAACACCGGGGAGCTGTTTTTT.